The T cell receptor beta chain described here comes from a study of T cell repertoires in cytomegalovirus infection. Turning to the study itself: Selection of CMV epitopes for the study included recently identified HLA-C-restricted and well-studied HLA-B-restricted ones. It was the public TCR beta signatures that indicated both CMV infection and matching HLA type. Study results and caveats: Ex vivo, HLA-C-restricted CMV-specific TCR beta clonotypes prevailed over the rest of the response. Accumulated public TCR beta family frequency recognized individuals carrying CMV together with the relevant HLA.

TCRdb reprocessed the reads via MiXCR and lists one record per CDR3 protein. The sample comprises around 570,000 distinct CDR3 sequences, under 45% of which are singletons, and about 46% rests with the top ten. This clonotype occurred a few times. Its target is not known. Deletions cut 1 base from V and 7 bases from J, with 7 bases between. This CDR3 has 12 amino acids. The germline gives CDR1 SEHNR, CDR2 FQNEAQ (reference sequence). The rearrangement joins TRBV7-9 to TRBJ1-1, with D unresolved. Sequencing used cultured PBMCs, obtained from culture after CMV antigen stimulation. The origin of this receptor is a human donor in good health (CMV status not recorded). Some clones in this sample may be carry-over from other donors' samples. DNA of the CDR3: TGTGCCAGCAGCTTAGAGCAGGATGAAGCTTTCTTT. Amino acid sequence: CASSLEQDEAFF.